This T cell receptor beta chain came from a study of post-analysis software for immune sequencing data. CDR1 and CDR2 from the germline V gene are SEHNR and FQNEAQ (reference sequence). CDR3 length: 15 residues. V lost 3 bases, J lost 0 bases, and 11 bases lay in between. This clonotype showed up just a few times. What it binds is not known. Broader study findings: Patients used four to six TRBV segments, including TRBV5-6, TRBV5-1 and TRBV20-1, more often than controls.

Unique molecular identifiers tagged the TCR beta cDNA libraries. Each CDR3 protein gets one entry after TCRdb re-called the PCR reads with MiXCR. The sample lists hundreds of thousands of distinct CDR3 sequences, roughly 47% seen once, with under 2% in the top ten. The specimen was blood. The chain carries TRBV7-9 and TRBJ1-2; perhaps TRBD1 as D (5 bases). The receptor's source is a girl between 10 and 17 years old with multiple sclerosis. In nucleotides, the CDR3 is TGTGCCAGCAGCTTTTTGGGGGGTGCTAACTATGGCTACACCTTC. It is translated as CASSFLGGANYGYTF.